This passage covers 4 T cell receptor beta chains from one sample sequenced in a study of T cells expressing NK-cell markers. TCRdb re-called the 5' RACE reads and shows each CDR3 protein once, DNA omitted. The sample data list hundreds of thousands of distinct CDR3 sequences. The sequencing input was blood T cells: a sorted CD56 or NKG2C T cell subset, CD4+ or CD8+ T cells, or bulk PBMC T cells (not recorded which). The receptors were sampled from a man between 18 and 29 years old in good health.

The chain carries TRBV7-2 and TRBJ2-5; TCRdb indicates TRBD2, and absent DNA this call remains unverified. The CDR3 sequence is 14 residues long. From germline, CDR1 is SGHTA and CDR2 FQGNSA. The CDR3 is CASSQREVQETQYF.

The chain employs TRBV6-5 and TRBJ2-2. Germline assignment: CDR1 MNHEY and CDR2 SVGAGI. CDR3 length: 12 amino acids. CDR3 sequence: CASRRHSGELFF.

This rearrangement joins TRBV12-3 or TRBV12-4 to TRBJ2-7; checking the TCRdb D call of TRBD2 is not possible without DNA. CDR3 length: 15 residues. This chain's CDR3 is CASSGSGASSYEQYF.

The chain carries TRBV11-1 and TRBJ2-5; TCRdb selects TRBD2, and the lack of DNA leaves this call unchecked. The CDR3 contains 16 residues. Germline V gene sequence: CDR1 SGHAT, CDR2 FQDESV (reference sequence). The CDR3 reads CASSMTSGRHQGTQYF.